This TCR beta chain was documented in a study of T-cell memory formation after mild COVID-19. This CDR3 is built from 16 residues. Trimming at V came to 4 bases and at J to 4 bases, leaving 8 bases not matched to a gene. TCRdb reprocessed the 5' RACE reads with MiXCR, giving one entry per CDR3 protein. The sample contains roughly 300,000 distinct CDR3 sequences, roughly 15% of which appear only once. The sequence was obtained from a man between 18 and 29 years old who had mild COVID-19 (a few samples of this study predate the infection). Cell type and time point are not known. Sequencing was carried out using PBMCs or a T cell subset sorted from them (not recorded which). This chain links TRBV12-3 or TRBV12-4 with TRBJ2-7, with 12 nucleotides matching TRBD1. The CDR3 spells CASSSGTGGAGYEQYF. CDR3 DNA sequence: TGTGCCAGCAGTTCCGGGACAGGGGGCGCGGGGTACGAGCAGTACTTC.